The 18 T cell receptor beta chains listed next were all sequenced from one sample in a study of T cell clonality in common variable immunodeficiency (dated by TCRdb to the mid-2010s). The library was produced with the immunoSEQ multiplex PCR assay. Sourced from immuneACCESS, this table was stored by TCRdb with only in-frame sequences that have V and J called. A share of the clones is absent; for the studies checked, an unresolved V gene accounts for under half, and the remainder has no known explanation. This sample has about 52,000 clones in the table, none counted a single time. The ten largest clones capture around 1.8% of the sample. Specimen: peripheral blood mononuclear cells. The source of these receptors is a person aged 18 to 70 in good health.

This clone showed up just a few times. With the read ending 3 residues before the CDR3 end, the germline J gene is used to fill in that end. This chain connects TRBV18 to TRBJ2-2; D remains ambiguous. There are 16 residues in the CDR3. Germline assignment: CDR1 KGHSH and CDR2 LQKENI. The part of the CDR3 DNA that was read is TGTGCCAGCTCACCACTGAGAAGCTCCTATAATTCACCG. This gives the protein CASSPLRSSYNSP. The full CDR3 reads CASSPLRSSYNSPLFF.

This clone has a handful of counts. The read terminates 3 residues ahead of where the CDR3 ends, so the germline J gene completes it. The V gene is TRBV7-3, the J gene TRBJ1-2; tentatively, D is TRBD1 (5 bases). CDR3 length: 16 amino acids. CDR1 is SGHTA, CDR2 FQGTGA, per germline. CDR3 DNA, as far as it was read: TGTGCCAGCAGCTTAACGGGACTAGCGGCCTACAATGAC. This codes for CASSLTGLAAYND. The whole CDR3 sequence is CASSLTGLAAYNDYTF.

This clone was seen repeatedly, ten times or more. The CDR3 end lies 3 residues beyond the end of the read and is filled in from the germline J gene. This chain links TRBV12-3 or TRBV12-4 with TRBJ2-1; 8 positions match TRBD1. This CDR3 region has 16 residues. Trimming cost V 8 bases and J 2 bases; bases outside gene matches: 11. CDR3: CASATAGTGPYNEQFF. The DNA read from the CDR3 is TGTGCCAGCGCCACGGCCGGGACAGGTCCCTACAATGAG.

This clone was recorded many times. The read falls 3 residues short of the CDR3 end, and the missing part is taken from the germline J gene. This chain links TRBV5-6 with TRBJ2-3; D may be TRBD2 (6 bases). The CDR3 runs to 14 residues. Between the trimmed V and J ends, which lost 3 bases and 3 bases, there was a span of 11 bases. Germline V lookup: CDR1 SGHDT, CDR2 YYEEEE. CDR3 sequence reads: CASSSLAGTDTQYF. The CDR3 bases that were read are TGTGCCAGCAGCTCACTAGCAGGTACAGATACG.

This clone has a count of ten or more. CDR3: CSAKFGLAGGQETQYF. The sequenced part of the CDR3 DNA is TGCAGTGCTAAATTCGGACTAGCGGGGGGACAAGAGACG. The chain joins TRBV20-1 to TRBJ2-3; TRBD2 aligns across 14 bases. The sequence runs out 3 residues before the end of the CDR3; the remainder is reconstructed from the germline J gene. This CDR3 is built from 16 residues. Germline lookup yields CDR1 DFQATT and CDR2 SNEGSKA (reference sequence).

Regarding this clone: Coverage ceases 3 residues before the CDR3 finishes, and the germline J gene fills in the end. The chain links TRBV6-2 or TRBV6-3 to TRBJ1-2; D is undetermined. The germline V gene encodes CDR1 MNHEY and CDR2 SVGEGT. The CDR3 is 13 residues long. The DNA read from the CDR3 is TGTGCCAGCAGTTACCCTGGGCCCTACGAC. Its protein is CASSYPGPYD. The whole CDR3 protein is CASSYPGPYDYTF.

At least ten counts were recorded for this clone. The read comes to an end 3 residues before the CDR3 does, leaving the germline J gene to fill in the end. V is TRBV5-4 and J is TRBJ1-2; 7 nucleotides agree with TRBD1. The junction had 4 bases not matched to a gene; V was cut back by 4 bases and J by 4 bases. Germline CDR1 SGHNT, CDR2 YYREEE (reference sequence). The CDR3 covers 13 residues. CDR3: CASSNRGPYGYTF. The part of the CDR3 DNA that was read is TGTGCCAGCAGCAACAGGGGCCCCTATGGC. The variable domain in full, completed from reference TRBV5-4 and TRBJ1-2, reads ETGVTQSPTHLIKTRGQQVTLRCSSQSGHNTVSWYQQALGQGPQFIFQYYREEENGRGNFPPRFSGLQFPNYSSELNVNALELDDSALYLCASSNRGPYGYTFGSGTRLTVV.

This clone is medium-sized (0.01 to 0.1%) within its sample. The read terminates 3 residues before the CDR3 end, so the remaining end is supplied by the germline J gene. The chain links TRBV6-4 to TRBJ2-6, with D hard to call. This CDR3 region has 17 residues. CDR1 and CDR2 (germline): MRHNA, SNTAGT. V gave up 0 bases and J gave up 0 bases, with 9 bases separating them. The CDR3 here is CASSDSGSDSGANVLTF. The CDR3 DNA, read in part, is TGTGCCAGCAGTGACTCAGGGTCAGACTCTGGGGCCAACGTC.

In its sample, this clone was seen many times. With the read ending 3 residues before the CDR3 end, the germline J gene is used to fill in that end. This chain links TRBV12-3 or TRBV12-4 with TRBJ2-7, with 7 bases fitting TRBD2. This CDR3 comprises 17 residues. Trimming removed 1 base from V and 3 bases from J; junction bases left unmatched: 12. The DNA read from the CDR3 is TGTGCCAGCAGTTTAGGCCTGAGGCTAGCGGATAACTACGAG. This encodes CASSLGLRLADNYE. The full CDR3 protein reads CASSLGLRLADNYEQYF.

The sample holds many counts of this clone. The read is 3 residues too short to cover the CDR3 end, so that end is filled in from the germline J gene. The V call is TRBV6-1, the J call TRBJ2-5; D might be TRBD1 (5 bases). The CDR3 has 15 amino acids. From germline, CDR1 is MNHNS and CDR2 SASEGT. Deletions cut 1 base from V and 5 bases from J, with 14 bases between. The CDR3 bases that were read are TGTGCCAGCAGTGAAGTCCGACCTCCAGGGGAGACC. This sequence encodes CASSEVRPPGET. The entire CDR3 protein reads CASSEVRPPGETQYF.

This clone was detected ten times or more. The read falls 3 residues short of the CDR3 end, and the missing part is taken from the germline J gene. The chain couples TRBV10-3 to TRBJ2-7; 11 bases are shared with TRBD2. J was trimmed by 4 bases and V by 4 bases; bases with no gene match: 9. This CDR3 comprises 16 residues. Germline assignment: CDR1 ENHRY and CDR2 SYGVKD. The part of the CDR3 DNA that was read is TGTGCCATCAGTGGGGACGCCCTAGCGGGAGGATACGAG. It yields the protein CAISGDALAGGYE. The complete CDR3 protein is CAISGDALAGGYEQYF.

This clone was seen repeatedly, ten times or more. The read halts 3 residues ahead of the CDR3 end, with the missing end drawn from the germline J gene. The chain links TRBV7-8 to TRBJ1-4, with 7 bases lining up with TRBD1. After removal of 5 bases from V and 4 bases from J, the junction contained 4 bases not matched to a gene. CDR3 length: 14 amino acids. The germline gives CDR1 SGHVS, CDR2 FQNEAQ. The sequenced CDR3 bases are TGTGCCAGCAGCCCGGGACAGCTTAATGAAAAA. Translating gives CASSPGQLNEK. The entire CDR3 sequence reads CASSPGQLNEKLFF.

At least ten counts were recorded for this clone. CDR3 sequence: CASSLAGQSHEKLFF. The part of the CDR3 DNA that was read is TGCGCCAGCAGCTTGGCGGGACAGTCCCATGAAAAA. The chain has TRBV5-1 and TRBJ1-4; 7 nucleotides line up with TRBD1. The read falls 3 residues short of the CDR3 end, and the missing part is taken from the germline J gene. The V gene end was trimmed by 0 bases and the J gene end by 6 bases; junction bases not matched to a gene: 5. CDR3 length equals 15 residues. Germline CDR1 reads SGHRS; CDR2 reads YFSETQ.

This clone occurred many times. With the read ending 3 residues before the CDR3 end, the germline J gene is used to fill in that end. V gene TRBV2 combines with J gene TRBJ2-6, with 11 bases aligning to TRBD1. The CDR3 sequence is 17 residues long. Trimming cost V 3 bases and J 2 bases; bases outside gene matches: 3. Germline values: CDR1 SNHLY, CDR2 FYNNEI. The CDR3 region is CASSERTGGPGANVLTF. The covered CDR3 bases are TGTGCCAGCAGTGAGAGGACAGGGGGCCCTGGGGCCAACGTC.

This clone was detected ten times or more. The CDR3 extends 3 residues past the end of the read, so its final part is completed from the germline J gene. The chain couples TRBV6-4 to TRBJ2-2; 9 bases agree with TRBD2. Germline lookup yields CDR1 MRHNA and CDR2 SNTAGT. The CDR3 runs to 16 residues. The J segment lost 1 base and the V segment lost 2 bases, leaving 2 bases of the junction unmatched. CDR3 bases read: TGTGCCAGCAGTGACGGAGCGGGGGGGAACACCGGGGAG. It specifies CASSDGAGGNTGE. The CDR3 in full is CASSDGAGGNTGELFF.

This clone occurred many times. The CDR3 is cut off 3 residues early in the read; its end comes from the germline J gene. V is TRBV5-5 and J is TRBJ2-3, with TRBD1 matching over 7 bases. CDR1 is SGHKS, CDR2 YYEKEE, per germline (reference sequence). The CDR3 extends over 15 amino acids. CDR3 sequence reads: CASSLDTGAIETQYF. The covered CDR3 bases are TGTGCCAGCAGCTTGGACACAGGGGCGATTGAGACG. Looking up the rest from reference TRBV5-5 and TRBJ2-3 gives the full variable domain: DAGVTQSPTHLIKTRGQQVTLRCSPISGHKSVSWYQQVLGQGPQFIFQYYEKEERGRGNFPDRFSARQFPNYSSELNVNALLLGDSALYLCASSLDTGAIETQYFGPGTRLTVL.

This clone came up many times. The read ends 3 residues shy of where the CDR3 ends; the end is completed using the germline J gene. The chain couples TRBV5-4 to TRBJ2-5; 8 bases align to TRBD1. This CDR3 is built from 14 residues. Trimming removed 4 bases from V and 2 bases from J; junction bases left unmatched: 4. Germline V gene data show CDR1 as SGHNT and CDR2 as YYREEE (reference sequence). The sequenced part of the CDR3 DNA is TGTGCCAGCAGCACCCGGGACAGGCAAGAGACC. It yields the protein CASSTRDRQET. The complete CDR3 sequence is CASSTRDRQETQYF.

The part of the CDR3 DNA that was read is TGTGCCAGCAGCTTCGTCGGGACAGGGAACTATGGT. Protein: CASSFVGTGNYG. The full-length CDR3 reads as CASSFVGTGNYGQYF. The chain links TRBV7-9 to TRBJ2-4, with 9 positions matching TRBD1. With the read ending 3 residues before the CDR3 end, the germline J gene is used to fill in that end. The CDR3 has 15 residues. CDR1 is SEHNR, CDR2 FQNEAQ, per germline (reference sequence).